This is a list of T cell receptor beta chains from one sample in a study of regulatory T cells in long-lasting Graves disease. TCRdb reprocessed the multiplex PCR reads with MiXCR, giving one entry per CDR3 protein. The sample has hundreds of thousands of distinct CDR3 sequences, roughly 15% seen once. The sample was also linked to a second study, of T cells in Graves' hyperthyroidism and ophthalmopathy.

Material: peripheral blood mononuclear cells (PBMCs), obtained at new diagnosis, from a patient treated with antithyroid drugs. All receptors derive from a woman aged 25 to 39 with Graves disease. The CDR3 runs from the conserved cysteine through the conserved F or W. A D gene is named only where the DNA matches it firmly. The size field is filled for only some rows; it gives once, few, many or a size class.

TRBV5-5,-,TRBJ1-3,-,TGTGCCAGCAGCTTGGACCCGGGGAGGGGAAACACCATATATTTT,CASSLDPGRGNTIYF
TRBV7-9,TRBD2,TRBJ2-1,many,TGTGCCAGCAGCTCCGAAAGCAGCGGGATATCCAATGAGCAGTTCTTC,CASSSESSGISNEQFF
TRBV5-1,TRBD1,TRBJ2-3,few,TGTGCCAGCAGCGCCCCCGGGACAGGGAACACAGATACGCAGTATTTT,CASSAPGTGNTDTQYF
TRBV25-1,-,TRBJ1-1,many,TGTGCCAGCAGCGAAACGGGGCTCCTGAACACTGAAGCTTTCTTT,CASSETGLLNTEAFF
TRBV28,-,TRBJ2-1,few,TGTGCCAGCAGTTTGGGGACTCACTACAATGAGCAGTTCTTC,CASSLGTHYNEQFF
TRBV11-2,-,TRBJ2-5,-,TGTGCCAGCAGTTCATTGACGCGCGGGGAGACCCAGTACTTC,CASSSLTRGETQYF
TRBV18,-,TRBJ2-3,-,TGTGCCAGCTCACCACCCCCCCGCACAGATACGCAGTATTTT,CASSPPPRTDTQYF
TRBV3-1,-,TRBJ1-3,-,TGTGCCAGCAGCCGGAACCGGGACACCGGAAACACCATATATTTT,CASSRNRDTGNTIYF
TRBV7-6,-,TRBJ2-1,-,TGTGCCAGCAGCTACGAGGATGGGAGCAATGAGCAGTTCTTC,CASSYEDGSNEQFF
TRBV11-2,-,TRBJ2-7,many,TGTGCCAGCAGCTTGGGGCAGGGGGGTATCTCCTACGAGCAGTACTTC,CASSLGQGGISYEQYF
TRBV6-1,-,TRBJ2-7,-,TGTGCCACTCGCGAAGCTTACGAGCAGTACTTC,CATREAYEQYF
TRBV28,-,TRBJ1-1,many,TGTGCCAGCAGTTTGGGGTCAGGGCGTGCTTTCTTT,CASSLGSGRAFF
TRBV12-3/TRBV12-4,TRBD2,TRBJ2-3,many,TGTGCCAGCAGTTATATCCCCTCGGGGGGAGATACGCAGTATTTT,CASSYIPSGGDTQYF
TRBV30,-,TRBJ1-6,few,TGTGCCTGGACTTCCCAGGACAGCCTGAATTCACCCCTCCACTTT,CAWTSQDSLNSPLHF
TRBV7-8,TRBD1,TRBJ2-7,-,TGTGCCAGCAGCGCGGACAGGGGTTCAGAACAGTACTTC,CASSADRGSEQYF
TRBV5-6,-,TRBJ2-7,-,TGTGCCAGCAGCTTTCTTCGAAGGGACGAGCAGTACTTC,CASSFLRRDEQYF